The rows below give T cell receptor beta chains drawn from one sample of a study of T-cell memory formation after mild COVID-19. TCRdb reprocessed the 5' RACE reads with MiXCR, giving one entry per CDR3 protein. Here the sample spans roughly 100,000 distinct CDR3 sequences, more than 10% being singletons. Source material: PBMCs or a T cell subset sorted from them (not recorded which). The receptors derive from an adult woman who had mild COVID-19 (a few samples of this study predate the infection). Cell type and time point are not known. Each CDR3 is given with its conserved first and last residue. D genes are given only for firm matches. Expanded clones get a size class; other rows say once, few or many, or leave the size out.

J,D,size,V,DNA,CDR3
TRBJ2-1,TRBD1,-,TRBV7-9,TGTGCCAGCAGCGGGCGGACAGGGGGCATGGGGTGGAATGAGCAGTTCTTC,CASSGRTGGMGWNEQFF
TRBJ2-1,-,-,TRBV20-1,TGCAGTGCTAGAGATAAGGAACTATGGTCCTACAATGAGCAGTTCTTC,CSARDKELWSYNEQFF
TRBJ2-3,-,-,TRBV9,TGTGCCAGCAGCGTAGATTTGGCGGCCACAGATACGCAGTATTTT,CASSVDLAATDTQYF
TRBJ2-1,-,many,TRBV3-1,TGTGCCAGCACCCACGGTCGGGACGTTATAAATGAGCAGTTCTTC,CASTHGRDVINEQFF
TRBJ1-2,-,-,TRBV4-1,TGCGCCAGCAGCCAAGATGCCGCAGGGGAAACCTATGGCTACACCTTC,CASSQDAAGETYGYTF
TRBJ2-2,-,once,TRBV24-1,TGTGCCACCAGTGATATCCGACATAACACCGGGGAGCTGTTTTTT,CATSDIRHNTGELFF
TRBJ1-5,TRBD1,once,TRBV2,TGTGCCAGCAGTGAAGACAGGGGGAGCAATCAGCCCCAGCATTTT,CASSEDRGSNQPQHF
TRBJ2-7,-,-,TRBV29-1,TGCAGCGTTCAGGACTCCTACGAGCAGTACTTC,CSVQDSYEQYF
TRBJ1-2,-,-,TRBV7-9,TGTGCCAGCAGCTCCCAGTTACACTATGGCTACACCTTC,CASSSQLHYGYTF
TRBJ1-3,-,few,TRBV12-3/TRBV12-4,TGTGCCAGTGTTTTTGGAGACACCATATATTTT,CASVFGDTIYF
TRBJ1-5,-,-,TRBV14,TGTGCCAGCAGCCAGGGCCTCCACTCCAATCAGCCCCAGCATTTT,CASSQGLHSNQPQHF
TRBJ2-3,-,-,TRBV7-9,TGTGCCAGCAGCTTAGTTACGGGAGTGACAGATACGCAGTATTTT,CASSLVTGVTDTQYF
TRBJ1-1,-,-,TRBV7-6,TGTGCCTCTCTCGGGACGGGGAACACTGAAGCTTTCTTT,CASLGTGNTEAFF
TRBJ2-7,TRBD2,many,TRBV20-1,TGCAGTGCGCGTACTAGCGGGAGGGCCTACGAGCAGTACTTC,CSARTSGRAYEQYF
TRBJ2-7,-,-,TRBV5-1,TGCGCCAGCAGCTTGGAAGCAGGGGCCTACGAGCAGTACTTC,CASSLEAGAYEQYF
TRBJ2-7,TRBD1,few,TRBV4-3,TGCGCCAGCAGCCATGGCCCGGGACAGGGTTTGTACGAGCAGTACTTC,CASSHGPGQGLYEQYF
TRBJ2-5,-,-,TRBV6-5,TGTGCCAGCAGTCCTTTCCGGGGCCTGCAAGAGACCCAGTACTTC,CASSPFRGLQETQYF
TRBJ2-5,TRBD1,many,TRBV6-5,TGTGCCAGCAGTTTCGGACAGGGACAAGAGACCCAGTACTTC,CASSFGQGQETQYF
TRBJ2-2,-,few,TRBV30,TGTGCCTGGAGTCCGGCGGAGTGGAACACCGGGGAGCTGTTTTTT,CAWSPAEWNTGELFF
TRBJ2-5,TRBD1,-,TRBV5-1,TGCGCCAGCAGCTCGGGACAGACCTGGGGGGAGACCCAGTACTTC,CASSSGQTWGETQYF
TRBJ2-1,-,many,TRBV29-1,TGCAGCGTTGAACACAGGGCGGTCTACAATGAGCAGTTCTTC,CSVEHRAVYNEQFF
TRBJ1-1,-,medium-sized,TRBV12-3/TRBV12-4,TGTGCCAGCAGTTCTACAGGGTGGGGCACTGAAGCTTTCTTT,CASSSTGWGTEAFF
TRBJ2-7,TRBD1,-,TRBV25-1,TGTGCCAGCAGGACAGGGTTCTACGAGCAGTACTTC,CASRTGFYEQYF
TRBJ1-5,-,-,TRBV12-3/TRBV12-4,TGTGCCAGCAGTTTAGAAGGGGGCAATCAGCCCCAGCATTTT,CASSLEGGNQPQHF
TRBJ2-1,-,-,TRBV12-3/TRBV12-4,TGTGCCAGCAGCCGGGCGGACTTCCTCAATGAGCAGTTCTTC,CASSRADFLNEQFF
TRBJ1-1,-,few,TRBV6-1,TGTGCCAGCAGGGTCGGCAGTGAAGCTTTCTTT,CASRVGSEAFF
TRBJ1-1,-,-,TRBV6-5,TGTGCCAGCAAGAAGGGGAACACTGAAGCTTTCTTT,CASKKGNTEAFF
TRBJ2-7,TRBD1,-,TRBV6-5,TGTGCCAGCAGTTACTTAGGGACAGGGATCAACTACGAGCAGTACTTC,CASSYLGTGINYEQYF
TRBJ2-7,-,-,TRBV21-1,TGTGCCAGCAGCAAAGACCTAGACAGGGGCGAGGGGGAGCAGTACTTC,CASSKDLDRGEGEQYF
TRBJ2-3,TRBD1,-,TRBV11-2,TGTGCCAGCAGCTTAGGGGTTGACAGGGCACGGTACACAGATACGCAGTATTTT,CASSLGVDRARYTDTQYF
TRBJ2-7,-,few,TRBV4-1,TGCGCCAGCAGCCAAGCCGAATCCTACGAGCAGTACTTC,CASSQAESYEQYF
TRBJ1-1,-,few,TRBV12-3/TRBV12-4,TGTGCCAGCAACTGGGCCCTAACGCACACTGAAGCTTTCTTT,CASNWALTHTEAFF
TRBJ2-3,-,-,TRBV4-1,TGCGCCAGCAGCCAAGATGGCGGCGGAGGGGGCAGCGTTGGGCAGTATTTT,CASSQDGGGGGSVGQYF
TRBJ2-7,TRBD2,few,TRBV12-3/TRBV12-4,TGTGCCAGCACTCCCGGGACTAGAGGCTCCTACGAGCAGTACTTC,CASTPGTRGSYEQYF
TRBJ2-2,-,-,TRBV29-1,TGCAGCGTTGAATGGGGGACCGGGGAGCTGTTTTTT,CSVEWGTGELFF